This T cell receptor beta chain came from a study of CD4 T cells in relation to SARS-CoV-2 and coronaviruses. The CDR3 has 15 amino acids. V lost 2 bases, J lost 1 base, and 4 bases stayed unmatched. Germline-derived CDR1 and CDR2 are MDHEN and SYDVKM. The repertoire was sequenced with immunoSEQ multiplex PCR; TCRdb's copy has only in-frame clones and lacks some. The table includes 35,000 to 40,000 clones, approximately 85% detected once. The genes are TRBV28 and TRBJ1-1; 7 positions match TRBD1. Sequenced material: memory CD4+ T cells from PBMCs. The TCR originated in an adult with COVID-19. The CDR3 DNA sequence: TGTGCCAGCAGTTTAAGGACAGGAAAGAACACTGAAGCTTTCTTT. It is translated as CASSLRTGKNTEAFF.